This TCR beta chain is from a study of blood T cell repertoires in COVID-19. Clones were sequenced by immunoSEQ multiplex PCR, and TCRdb holds only the in-frame ones, with some missing. The sample yields a few hundred thousand clones, 88% seen once. Source material: PBMCs or T cells enriched from blood (not recorded which). The sequence derives from a woman between 18 and 30 years old who had recovered from COVID-19.

The CDR3 is CAWNGQPNTEAFF. In DNA form, the CDR3 reads TGTGCCTGGAACGGACAGCCGAACACTGAAGCTTTCTTT. The chain uses TRBV30 and TRBJ1-1; D may be TRBD1 (6 bases). This CDR3 has 13 residues. The germline gives CDR1 GTSNPN, CDR2 SVGIG (reference sequence). V shed 4 bases and J shed 1 base, with 10 bases lying between them.